This T cell receptor (beta chain) derives from a study of blood T cell repertoires in COVID-19. As for the study in general: Donors in the United States, Italy and Spain gave samples during acute or convalescent COVID-19. T cells, B-cell-depleted T cells, or PBMCs supplied cDNA or gDNA.

Original data processing: Amplification from reference gene primers served as the basis for estimated nucleated cell counts. Measured with immunoSEQ multiplex PCR; TCRdb has only the in-frame clones, and not every one. From that table come the V and J calls and clone size; the DNA was used to work out D and trimming. The data contain 80,000 to 85,000 clones, 88% of them singletons. The germline V and J ends were trimmed by 3 bases and 5 bases, with 7 bases remaining between them. CDR1 LGHDT and CDR2 YNNKEL come from the germline V gene (reference sequence). The CDR3 runs 12 residues. The source material was peripheral blood. This clonotype was obtained from a woman older than 75 with acute or convalescent COVID-19. This sequence joins TRBV3-1 (or the pseudogene TRBV3-2) and TRBJ1-1, with D tentatively TRBD1 (5 bases). CDR3 nucleotides: TGTGCCAGCAGCCATGGGGGGACTGAAGCTTTCTTT. This encodes CASSHGGTEAFF.